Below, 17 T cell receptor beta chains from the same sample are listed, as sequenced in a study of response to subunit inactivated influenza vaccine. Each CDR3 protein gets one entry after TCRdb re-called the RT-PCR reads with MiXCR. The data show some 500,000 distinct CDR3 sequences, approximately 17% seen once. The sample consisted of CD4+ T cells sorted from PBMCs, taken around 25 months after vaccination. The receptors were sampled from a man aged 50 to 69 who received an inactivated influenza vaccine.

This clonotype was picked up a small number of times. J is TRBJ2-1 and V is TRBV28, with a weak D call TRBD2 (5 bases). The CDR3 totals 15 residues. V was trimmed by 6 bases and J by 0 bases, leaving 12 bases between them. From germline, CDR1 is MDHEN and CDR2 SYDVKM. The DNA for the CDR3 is TGTGCCAGCAGGGGCATGGGGAGCTCCTACAATGAGCAGTTCTTC. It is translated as CASRGMGSSYNEQFF.

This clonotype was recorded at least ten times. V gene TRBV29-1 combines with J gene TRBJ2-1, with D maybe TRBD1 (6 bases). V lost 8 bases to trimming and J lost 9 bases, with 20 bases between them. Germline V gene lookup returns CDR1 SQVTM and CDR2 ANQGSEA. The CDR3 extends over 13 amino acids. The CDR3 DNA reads TGCAGCACTCTCCCCGTCCGAGGGGGTGAGCAGTTCTTC. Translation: CSTLPVRGGEQFF.

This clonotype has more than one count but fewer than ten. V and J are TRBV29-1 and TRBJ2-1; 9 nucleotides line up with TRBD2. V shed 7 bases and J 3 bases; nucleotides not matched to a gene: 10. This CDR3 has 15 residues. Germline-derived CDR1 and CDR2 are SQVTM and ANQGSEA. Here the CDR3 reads CSATKAGGLYNEQFF. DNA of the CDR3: TGCAGCGCCACAAAAGCGGGGGGCCTCTACAATGAGCAGTTCTTC.

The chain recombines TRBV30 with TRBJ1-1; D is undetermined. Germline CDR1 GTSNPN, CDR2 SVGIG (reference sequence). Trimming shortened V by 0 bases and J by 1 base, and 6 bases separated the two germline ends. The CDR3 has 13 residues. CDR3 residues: CAWSVTANTEAFF. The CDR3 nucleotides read TGTGCCTGGAGTGTAACCGCGAACACTGAAGCTTTCTTT.

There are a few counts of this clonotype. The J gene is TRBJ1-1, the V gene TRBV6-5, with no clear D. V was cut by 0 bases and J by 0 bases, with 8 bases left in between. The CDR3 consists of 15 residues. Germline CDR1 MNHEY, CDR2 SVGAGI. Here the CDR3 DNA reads TGTGCCAGCAGTTACTCGATACAGATGAACACTGAAGCTTTCTTT. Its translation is CASSYSIQMNTEAFF.

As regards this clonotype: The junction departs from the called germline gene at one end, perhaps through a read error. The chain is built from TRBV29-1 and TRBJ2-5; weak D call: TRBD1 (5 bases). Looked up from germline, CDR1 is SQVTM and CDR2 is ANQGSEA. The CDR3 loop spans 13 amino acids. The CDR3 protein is CSAEGEQQETQYF. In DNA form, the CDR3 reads TGCAGCGCTGAAGGGGAACAGCAAGAGACCCAGTACTTC.

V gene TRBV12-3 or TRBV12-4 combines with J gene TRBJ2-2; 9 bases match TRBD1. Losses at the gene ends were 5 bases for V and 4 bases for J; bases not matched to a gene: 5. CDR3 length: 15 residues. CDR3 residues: CASSPTGGITGELFF. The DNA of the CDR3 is TGTGCCAGCAGTCCGACAGGGGGGATCACCGGGGAGCTGTTTTTT.

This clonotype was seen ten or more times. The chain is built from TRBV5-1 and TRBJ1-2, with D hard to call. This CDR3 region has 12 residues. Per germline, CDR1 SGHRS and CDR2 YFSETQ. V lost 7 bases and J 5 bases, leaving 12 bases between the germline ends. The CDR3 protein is CASHDPAYGYTF. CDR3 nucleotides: TGCGCCAGCCACGACCCGGCTTATGGCTACACCTTC.

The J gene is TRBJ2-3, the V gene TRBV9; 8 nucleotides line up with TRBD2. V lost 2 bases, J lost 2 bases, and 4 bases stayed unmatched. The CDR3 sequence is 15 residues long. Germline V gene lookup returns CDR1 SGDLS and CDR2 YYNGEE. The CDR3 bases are TGTGCCAGCAGCGTGGGACTAGGGGCCACAGATACGCAGTATTTT. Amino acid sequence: CASSVGLGATDTQYF.

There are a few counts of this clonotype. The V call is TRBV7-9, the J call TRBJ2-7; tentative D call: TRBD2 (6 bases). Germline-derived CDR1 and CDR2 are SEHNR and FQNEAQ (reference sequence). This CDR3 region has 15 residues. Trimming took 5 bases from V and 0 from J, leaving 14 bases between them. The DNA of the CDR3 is TGTGCCAGCAGCCCCGACGGGAGCGCCTCCTACGAGCAGTACTTC. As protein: CASSPDGSASYEQYF. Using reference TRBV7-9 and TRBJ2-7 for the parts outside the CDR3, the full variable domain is DTGVSQNPRHKITKRGQNVTFRCDPISEHNRLYWYRQTLGQGPEFLTYFQNEAQLEKSRLLSDRFSAERPKGSFSTLEIQRTEQGDSAMYLCASSPDGSASYEQYFGPGTRLTVT.

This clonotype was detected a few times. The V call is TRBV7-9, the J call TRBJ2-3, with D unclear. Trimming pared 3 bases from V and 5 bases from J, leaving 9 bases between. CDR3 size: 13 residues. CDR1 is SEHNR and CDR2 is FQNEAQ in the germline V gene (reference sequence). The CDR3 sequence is CASSFSARDTQYF. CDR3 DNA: TGTGCCAGCAGCTTTTCAGCCCGAGATACGCAGTATTTT.

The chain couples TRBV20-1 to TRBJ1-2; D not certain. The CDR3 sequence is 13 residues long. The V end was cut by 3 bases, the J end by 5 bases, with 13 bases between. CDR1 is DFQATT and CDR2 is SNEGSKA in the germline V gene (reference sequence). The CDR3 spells CSASLAKEYGYTF. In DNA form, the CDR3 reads TGCAGTGCTAGTCTCGCGAAGGAGTATGGCTACACCTTC.

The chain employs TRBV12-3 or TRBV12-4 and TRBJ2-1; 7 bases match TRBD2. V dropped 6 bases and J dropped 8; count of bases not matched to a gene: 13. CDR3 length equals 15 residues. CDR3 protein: CASSSQAGEVDEQFF. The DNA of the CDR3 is TGTGCCAGCAGCTCCCAGGCGGGAGAAGTGGATGAGCAGTTCTTC.

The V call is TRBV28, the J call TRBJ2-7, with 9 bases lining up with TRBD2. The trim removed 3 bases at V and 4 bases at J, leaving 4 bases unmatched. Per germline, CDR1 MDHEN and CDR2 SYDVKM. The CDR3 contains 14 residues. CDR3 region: CASSLPLAGYEQYF. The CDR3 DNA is TGTGCCAGCAGTTTGCCCCTAGCGGGATACGAGCAGTACTTC.

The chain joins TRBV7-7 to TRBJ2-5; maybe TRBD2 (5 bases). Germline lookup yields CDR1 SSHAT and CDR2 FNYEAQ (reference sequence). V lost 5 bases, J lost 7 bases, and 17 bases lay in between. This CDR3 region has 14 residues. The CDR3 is CASSLGGLSATQYF. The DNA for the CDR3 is TGTGCCAGCAGCCTCGGCGGACTGTCAGCGACCCAGTACTTC. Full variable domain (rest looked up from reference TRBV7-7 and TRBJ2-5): GAGVSQSPRYKVTKRGQDVTLRCDPISSHATLYWYQQALGQGPEFLTYFNYEAQPDKSGLPSDRFSAERPEGSISTLTIQRTEQRDSAMYRCASSLGGLSATQYFGPGTRLLVL.

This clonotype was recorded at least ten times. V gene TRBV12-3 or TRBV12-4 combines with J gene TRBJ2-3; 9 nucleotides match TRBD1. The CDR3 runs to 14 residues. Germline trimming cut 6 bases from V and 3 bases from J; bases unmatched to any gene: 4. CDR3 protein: CASSYGQGTDTQYF. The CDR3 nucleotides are TGTGCCAGCAGCTATGGACAGGGGACAGATACGCAGTATTTT.

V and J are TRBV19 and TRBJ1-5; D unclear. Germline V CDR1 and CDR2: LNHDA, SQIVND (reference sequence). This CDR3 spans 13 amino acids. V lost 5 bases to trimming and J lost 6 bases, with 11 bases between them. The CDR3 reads CASSYSGPQPQHF. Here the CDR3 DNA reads TGTGCCAGTAGTTACTCAGGCCCTCAGCCCCAGCATTTT.